This T cell receptor (beta chain) was obtained from a study of preoperative IRX-2 immunotherapy in early breast cancer. CDR1 is SGHDN, CDR2 FVKESK, per germline. The CDR3 has 15 residues. V shed 2 bases, J shed 8 bases, and the junction held 10 bases outside the gene matches. Libraries were prepared by immunoSEQ multiplex PCR; TCRdb keeps only in-frame clonotypes and omits some of them. The profile shows about 98,000 clones, roughly 90% of them singletons. Treatment of the sample: preoperative locoregional IRX-2 cytokine immunotherapy. The genes are TRBV14 and TRBJ2-7; 9 bases are a match to TRBD1. Sequencing was performed on tumor tissue, taken after IRX-2 immunotherapy. The origin of this receptor is a human donor with breast cancer. The CDR3 coding sequence is TGTGCCAGCAGCCAACTACCGGGACAGGGTTACAAGCAGTACTTC. Protein: CASSQLPGQGYKQYF.